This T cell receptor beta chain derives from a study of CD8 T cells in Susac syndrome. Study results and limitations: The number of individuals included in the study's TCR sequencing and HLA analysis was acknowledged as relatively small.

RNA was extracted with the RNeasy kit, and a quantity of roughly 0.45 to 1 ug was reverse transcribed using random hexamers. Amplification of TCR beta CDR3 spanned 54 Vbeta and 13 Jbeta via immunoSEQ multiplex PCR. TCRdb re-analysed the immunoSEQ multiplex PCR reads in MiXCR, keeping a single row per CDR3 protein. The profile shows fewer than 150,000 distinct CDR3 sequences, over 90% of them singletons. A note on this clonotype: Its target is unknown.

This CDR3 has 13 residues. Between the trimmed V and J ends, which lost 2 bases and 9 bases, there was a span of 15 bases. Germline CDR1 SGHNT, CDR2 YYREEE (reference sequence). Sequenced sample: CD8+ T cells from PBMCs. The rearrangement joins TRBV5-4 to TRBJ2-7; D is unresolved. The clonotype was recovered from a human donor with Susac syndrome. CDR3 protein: CASSFGPTTGQYF. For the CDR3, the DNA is TGTGCCAGCAGCTTTGGGCCAACTACGGGGCAGTACTTC.